The rows below give T cell receptor beta chains drawn from one sample of a study of blood T cell repertoires in COVID-19. Only in-frame clones appear in the TCRdb table, and some are missing; sequencing was by immunoSEQ multiplex PCR. Here the sample spans about 64,000 clones, about nine tenths being singletons. Sequencing input: peripheral blood. These receptors all come from a man aged 50 to 59 with active COVID-19. CDR3s include the opening cysteine and the closing phenylalanine or tryptophan. D genes are given only for firm matches. The size entry is marked missing in some rows and otherwise reads once, few, many or a size class.

D gene | J gene | V gene | clone size | CDR3 DNA | CDR3 protein
- | TRBJ2-1 | TRBV21-1 | - | TGTGCCAGCAGCAAAGCGAGCGGGAGACCCTACAATGAGCAGTTCTTC | CASSKASGRPYNEQFF
- | TRBJ1-4 | TRBV2 | - | TGTGCCAGCAGTCCGGACAGCCCGAGTGAAAAACTGTTTTTT | CASSPDSPSEKLFF
TRBD1 | TRBJ2-5 | TRBV5-5 | once | TGTGCCAGCAGACGCCAGACAGGGGTCAAAGAGACCCAGTACTTC | CASRRQTGVKETQYF
TRBD1 | TRBJ2-7 | TRBV3-1/TRBV3-2 | once | TGTGCCAGCAGCCTCCCCTGGGGGACAGGGGGCTACGAGCAGTACTTC | CASSLPWGTGGYEQYF
- | TRBJ1-1 | TRBV29-1 | - | TGCAGCGTCGTGACTGAGAACACTGAAGCTTTCTTT | CSVVTENTEAFF
- | TRBJ1-6 | TRBV5-6 | - | TGTGCCAGCAGCTTGGTCGCGGACTGGGGTGATTCACCCCTCCACTTT | CASSLVADWGDSPLHF
TRBD1 | TRBJ2-5 | TRBV19 | - | TGTGCCAGTAGTATACAGGCAGGGGGCGGGGAGACCCAGTACTTC | CASSIQAGGGETQYF
TRBD2 | TRBJ2-1 | TRBV9 | - | TGTGCCAGCAGCTCCGGCGGGAGGGCCGTCTACAATGAGCAGTTCTTC | CASSSGGRAVYNEQFF
- | TRBJ1-1 | TRBV23-1 | - | TGCGCCAGCAGTCACCCACGCTTACTCGAGGGAAACACTGAAGCTTTCTTT | CASSHPRLLEGNTEAFF
TRBD1 | TRBJ2-5 | TRBV18 | - | TGTGCCAGCTCAGGACAGGGCCTCCAAGAGACCCAGTACTTC | CASSGQGLQETQYF
TRBD1 | TRBJ1-6 | TRBV19 | - | TGTGCCAGTAGTTTGCCACAGGGGAATTCACCCCTCCACTTT | CASSLPQGNSPLHF
- | TRBJ1-1 | TRBV27 | - | TGTGCCAGCACCCCGTGGGCCACCAGGAACACTGAAGCTTTCTTT | CASTPWATRNTEAFF
- | TRBJ1-1 | TRBV5-5 | few | TGTGCCAGCAGGGCCCCGGGACTCTCGAACACTGAAGCTTTCTTT | CASRAPGLSNTEAFF
- | TRBJ2-7 | TRBV2 | - | TGTGCCAGCAGCCAGAACGAGCAGTACTTC | CASSQNEQYF
- | TRBJ2-2 | TRBV29-1 | - | TGCAGCGTTGCCAGAGGTACGAACACCGGGGAGCTGTTTTTT | CSVARGTNTGELFF
- | TRBJ2-3 | TRBV19 | - | TGTGCCAGTGGACTCCTCACAGATACGCAGTATTTT | CASGLLTDTQYF